A single sample is the source of the 32 T cell receptor beta chains below, sequenced in a study of blood T cell repertoires in COVID-19. Only in-frame clones appear in the TCRdb table, and some are missing; sequencing was by immunoSEQ multiplex PCR. The data contain more than 300,000 clones, 85% to 90% of them singletons. The sequencing sample was made of PBMCs or T cells enriched from blood (not recorded which). The receptors here all came from a woman between 18 and 29 years old who had recovered from COVID-19.

Only one count was recorded for this clone. The chain links TRBV19 to TRBJ1-5; D is possibly TRBD1 (5 bases). The CDR3 contains 16 residues. In germline, CDR1 is LNHDA, CDR2 SQIVND (reference sequence). V lost 1 base and J lost 6, with 16 bases in between. CDR3 sequence: CASSIAVGRKGQPQHF. The CDR3 DNA reads TGTGCCAGTAGTATAGCTGTGGGGCGAAAGGGTCAGCCCCAGCATTTT.

The CDR3 bases are TGTGCCAGCAGCCACAGGGGCAGCTATGGCTACACCTTC. This encodes CASSHRGSYGYTF. The chain couples TRBV7-9 to TRBJ1-2; TRBD1 agrees at 7 bases. After removal of 5 bases from V and 4 bases from J, the junction contained 4 bases not matched to a gene. The germline gives CDR1 SEHNR, CDR2 FQNEAQ (reference sequence). This CDR3 is 13 amino acids long.

The chain recombines TRBV11-2 with TRBJ1-4; D may be TRBD1 (5 bases). CDR1 SGHAT and CDR2 FQNNGV come from the germline V gene. V was pared by 0 bases and J by 7 bases, with 24 bases between. CDR3 size: 19 residues. CDR3 sequence: CASSLDSPATDMGSEKLFF. The CDR3 region has the DNA TGTGCCAGCAGCTTAGATTCCCCCGCGACAGACATGGGTAGTGAAAAACTGTTTTTT.

This chain's CDR3 is CATCPKYRTGTYEQYF. The CDR3 DNA sequence: TGTGCCACCTGTCCGAAATATAGGACAGGGACCTACGAGCAGTACTTC. The rearrangement uses TRBV24-1 and TRBJ2-7; the match to TRBD1 covers 8 bases. Trimming removed 9 bases from V and 2 bases from J; junction bases left unmatched: 14. The CDR3 totals 16 residues. The V gene's germline CDR1 is KGHDR and CDR2 SFDVKD.

This chain connects TRBV5-1 to TRBJ1-6, with 7 bases matching TRBD1. The trim removed 3 bases at V and 11 bases at J, leaving 8 bases unmatched. This CDR3 has 14 residues. Germline CDR1 and CDR2: SGHRS and YFSETQ. The CDR3 nucleotides are TGCGCCAGCAGCTACGGGACAGACCGTACACCCCTCCACTTT. It codes for CASSYGTDRTPLHF. Filled out from reference TRBV5-1 and TRBJ1-6, the complete variable domain reads KAGVTQTPRYLIKTRGQQVTLSCSPISGHRSVSWYQQTPGQGLQFLFEYFSETQRNKGNFPGRFSGRQFSNSRSEMNVSTLELGDSALYLCASSYGTDRTPLHFGNGTRLTVT.

The gene calls are TRBV7-6 and TRBJ1-2, with 8 positions matching TRBD1. CDR1 and CDR2 (germline): SGHVS, FNYEAQ. After removal of 5 bases from V and 2 bases from J, the junction contained 10 bases not matched to a gene. This CDR3 is built from 16 residues. CDR3 bases: TGTGCCAGCAGCAAAATGTCTGGACAGGGAAACTATGGCTACACCTTC. Its translation: CASSKMSGQGNYGYTF.

The genes are TRBV4-2 and TRBJ1-5, with D tentatively TRBD1 (5 bases). The CDR3 contains 15 residues. V lost 1 base and J lost 3, with 10 bases in between. Germline CDR1 reads LGHNA; CDR2 reads YNFKEQ. The chain's CDR3 is CASSQGQLFNQPQHF. CDR3 nucleotide sequence: TGTGCCAGCAGCCAAGGACAGCTGTTCAATCAGCCCCAGCATTTT.

The J gene is TRBJ2-5, the V gene TRBV4-1; 11 bases match TRBD2. Losses at the gene ends were 3 bases for V and 4 bases for J; bases not matched to a gene: 7. This CDR3 contains 16 residues. Germline V CDR1 and CDR2: MGHRA, YSYEKL. The CDR3 coding sequence is TGCGCCAGCAGCCACTTTAGCGGGGGGGCGGGAGAGACCCAGTACTTC. It codes for CASSHFSGGAGETQYF.

V gene TRBV11-2 combines with J gene TRBJ1-6, with D maybe TRBD1 (5 bases). V was clipped by 4 bases and J by 16 bases, with 14 bases between them. Germline V CDR1 and CDR2: SGHAT, FQNNGV. The CDR3 sequence is 12 residues long. Here the CDR3 reads CASSSTARNLHF. As DNA, the CDR3 is TGTGCCAGCAGCTCGACAGCCCGCAATCTCCACTTT.

The chain employs TRBV19 and TRBJ2-1, with 8 bases fitting TRBD1. Germline CDR1 is LNHDA and CDR2 is SQIVND (reference sequence). The CDR3 is made up of 15 amino acids. V was clipped by 5 bases and J by 0 bases; unmatched bases: 3. In DNA form, the CDR3 reads TGTGCCAGTAGTGTCGGACAGGGCTCCTACAATGAGCAGTTCTTC. It codes for CASSVGQGSYNEQFF.

The chain employs TRBV10-3 and TRBJ1-2; D call uncertain. The V gene lost 6 bases and the J gene lost 3 bases, with 8 bases spanning the gap. In germline, CDR1 is ENHRY, CDR2 SYGVKD. This CDR3 spans 12 amino acids. The CDR3 bases are TGTGCCATCAGCGAGCGGGACTATGGCTACACCTTC. Its translation is CAISERDYGYTF.

V usage is TRBV27 and J usage is TRBJ1-5; no reliable D call. The V end lost 6 bases, the J end lost 1 base, and 13 bases lay between the germline ends. The CDR3 has 15 residues. The V gene's germline CDR1 is MNHEY and CDR2 SMNVEV (reference sequence). The DNA of the CDR3 is TGTGCCAGCAGCCTCGGAGGCATCAGCAATCAGCCCCAGCATTTT. Amino acids: CASSLGGISNQPQHF.

V gene TRBV5-1 combines with J gene TRBJ2-2, with 10 bases identical to TRBD2. The CDR3 spans 17 residues. Unmatched junction bases numbered 12, after V lost 6 bases and J lost 4 bases. Germline CDR1 is SGHRS and CDR2 is YFSETQ. CDR3: CASTRLAGAVSTGELFF. The CDR3 bases are TGCGCCAGCACCCGGCTAGCGGGAGCCGTGAGCACCGGGGAGCTGTTTTTT.

The V and J genes are TRBV7-9 and TRBJ2-7; 7 bases align to TRBD1. Germline CDR1 reads SEHNR; CDR2 reads FQNEAQ (reference sequence). V lost 4 bases and J lost 5; bases outside the gene matches: 5. The CDR3 totals 13 residues. CDR3 in DNA: TGTGCCAGCAGCTCGACAGGGCCCCACGAGCAGTACTTC. It yields the protein CASSSTGPHEQYF. Full variable domain (outside the CDR3, taken from reference TRBV7-9 and TRBJ2-7): DTGVSQNPRHKITKRGQNVTFRCDPISEHNRLYWYRQTLGQGPEFLTYFQNEAQLEKSRLLSDRFSAERPKGSFSTLEIQRTEQGDSAMYLCASSSTGPHEQYFGPGTRLTVT.

The chain is built from TRBV15 and TRBJ1-6; 9 nucleotides align to TRBD1. From germline, CDR1 is LNHNV and CDR2 YYDKDF (reference sequence). The ends lost 3 bases at V and 4 bases at J; junction bases unmatched: 1. The CDR3 covers 15 residues. CDR3 region: CATSRTGGYNSPLHF. Written as DNA, the CDR3 is TGTGCCACCAGCAGGACAGGGGGATATAATTCACCCCTCCACTTT.

A few counts support this clone. The chain joins TRBV19 to TRBJ1-1; D possibly corresponds to TRBD1 (5 bases). V gave up 5 bases and J gave up 2 bases, with 15 bases separating them. CDR3 size: 15 residues. From germline, CDR1 is LNHDA and CDR2 SQIVND (reference sequence). CDR3 DNA sequence: TGTGCCAGTAGTGGAGGGGTAAGCGGAAACACTGAAGCTTTCTTT. This encodes CASSGGVSGNTEAFF.

The rearrangement links TRBV10-2 to TRBJ1-2; D perhaps matches TRBD1 (6 bases). Germline V gene lookup returns CDR1 WSHSY and CDR2 SAAADI. CDR3 length equals 12 residues. Trimming took 5 bases from V and 6 from J, leaving 10 bases between them. This CDR3 is CASSWNRDGYTF. Here the CDR3 DNA reads TGCGCCAGCAGTTGGAACAGGGATGGCTACACCTTC.

The rearrangement uses TRBV27 and TRBJ1-2; 8 bases map to TRBD1. The CDR3 covers 15 residues. After removal of 5 bases from V and 2 bases from J, the junction contained 7 bases not matched to a gene. Germline V gene sequence: CDR1 MNHEY, CDR2 SMNVEV (reference sequence). The CDR3 reads CASSPYQGANYGYTF. CDR3 DNA: TGTGCCAGCAGTCCGTATCAGGGGGCGAACTATGGCTACACCTTC.

This chain joins TRBV19 and TRBJ2-2; 9 positions match TRBD2. Germline CDR1 LNHDA, CDR2 SQIVND (reference sequence). This CDR3 contains 17 residues. The ends lost 4 bases at V and 4 bases at J; junction bases unmatched: 10. CDR3 coding DNA: TGTGCCAGTAGTACCCCTCATGCGGGGGGGGTCACCGGGGAGCTGTTTTTT. This codes for CASSTPHAGGVTGELFF.

The V gene is TRBV4-1, the J gene TRBJ1-1; perhaps TRBD1 as D (5 bases). Trimming removed 1 base from V and 5 bases from J, with 14 bases in between. There are 15 residues in the CDR3. Per germline, CDR1 MGHRA and CDR2 YSYEKL. Here the CDR3 DNA reads TGCGCCAGCAGCCAAGTTGGGGGAGGTCGGACTGAAGCTTTCTTT. Its protein product is CASSQVGGGRTEAFF.

This chain links TRBV7-9 with TRBJ2-2, with TRBD1 matching over 9 bases. V shed 8 bases, J shed 12 bases, and the junction held 10 bases outside the gene matches. The CDR3 extends over 13 amino acids. The germline gives CDR1 SEHNR, CDR2 FQNEAQ (reference sequence). The DNA of the CDR3 is TGTGCCAGCGAGCGCAACAGGGGGCAGAAGCTGTTTTTT. This codes for CASERNRGQKLFF.

The chain couples TRBV27 to TRBJ2-7; 7 bases map to TRBD1. The J segment lost 0 bases and the V segment lost 0 bases, leaving 5 bases of the junction unmatched. The germline gives CDR1 MNHEY, CDR2 SMNVEV (reference sequence). The CDR3 covers 16 residues. CDR3 loop: CASSLSTGQLSYEQYF. The DNA of the CDR3 is TGTGCCAGCAGTTTATCGACGGGACAGCTCTCCTACGAGCAGTACTTC.

The V gene is TRBV7-2, the J gene TRBJ1-2, with D perhaps TRBD1 (6 bases). Trimming pared 3 bases from V and 5 bases from J, leaving 13 bases between. This CDR3 comprises 14 residues. CDR1 is SGHTA, CDR2 FQGNSA, per germline. The CDR3 reads CASSFSAGDYGYTF. The CDR3 coding sequence is TGTGCCAGCAGCTTCTCAGCAGGGGATTATGGCTACACCTTC.

The V call is TRBV7-2, the J call TRBJ2-2; possible D gene TRBD2, 6 bases. CDR3 length: 13 amino acids. The germline V gene has CDR1 SGHTA and CDR2 FQGNSA. V was cut by 4 bases and J by 6 bases, with 9 bases left in between. CDR3 residues: CASSSTSPGELFF. CDR3 DNA sequence: TGTGCCAGCAGCTCAACTAGCCCCGGGGAGCTGTTTTTT.

This clone was seen only once. The CDR3 coding sequence is TGTGCCAGCAGCTCAAGACTGACCACAGATACGCAGTATTTT. Its translation: CASSSRLTTDTQYF. The rearrangement uses TRBV3-1 (or the pseudogene TRBV3-2) and TRBJ2-3; D uncertain. Germline assignment: CDR1 LGHDT and CDR2 YNNKEL (reference sequence). This CDR3 has 14 amino acids. The V gene lost 5 bases and the J gene lost 2 bases, with 11 bases spanning the gap.

V is TRBV5-4 and J is TRBJ1-1; D possibly corresponds to TRBD1 (6 bases). The ends were cut back, 5 bases at V and 6 bases at J, with 23 bases in the middle. Germline CDR1 is SGHNT and CDR2 is YYREEE (reference sequence). This CDR3 region has 16 residues. The DNA for the CDR3 is TGTGCCAGCAGACATCCAGGGGATGAGAGAGGGGCTGAAGCTTTCTTT. It yields the protein CASRHPGDERGAEAFF.

In DNA, the CDR3 is TGTGCCAGCAGCTCTTCCTCCGGGAACACTGAAGCTTTCTTT. Translation: CASSSSSGNTEAFF. The chain employs TRBV9 and TRBJ1-1; D is undetermined. The CDR3 consists of 14 residues. V dropped 4 bases and J dropped 1 base, with 11 bases sitting between them. Germline V gene sequence: CDR1 SGDLS, CDR2 YYNGEE.

A few counts support this clone. CDR3 residues: CASPSGSDYEQYF. CDR3 DNA sequence: TGTGCCAGCCCGAGCGGGAGCGACTACGAGCAGTACTTC. The V gene is TRBV6-4, the J gene TRBJ2-7; TRBD2 matches at 8 bases. The CDR3 spans 13 residues. V lost 8 bases and J lost 3; bases outside the gene matches: 6. Germline CDR1 and CDR2: MRHNA and SNTAGT.

The chain uses TRBV7-2 and TRBJ2-5, with 7 bases aligning to TRBD2. V gave up 5 bases and J gave up 5 bases; unmatched junction bases: 17. The V gene's germline CDR1 is SGHTA and CDR2 FQGNSA. The CDR3 sequence is 17 residues long. CDR3 in DNA: TGTGCCAGCAGCCCCAGGAGAGCGGGGCCAATTTCGGAGACCCAGTACTTC. Protein product: CASSPRRAGPISETQYF.

This chain links TRBV6-5 with TRBJ1-5; D is unclear. The germline V and J ends were trimmed by 7 bases and 4 bases, with 11 bases remaining between them. This CDR3 comprises 13 residues. Germline V gene lookup returns CDR1 MNHEY and CDR2 SVGAGI. The CDR3 reads CASMAAMNQPQHF. The CDR3 DNA follows: TGTGCCAGCATGGCAGCGATGAATCAGCCCCAGCATTTT.

The V gene is TRBV12-3 or TRBV12-4, the J gene TRBJ2-7, with D unclear. The CDR3 extends over 11 amino acids. The germline V and J ends were trimmed by 3 bases and 6 bases, with 6 bases remaining between them. The DNA for the CDR3 is TGTGCCAGCAGTTTTAGTGGCGAGCAGTACTTC. Amino acids: CASSFSGEQYF.

The chain uses TRBV5-5 and TRBJ1-6; D possibly corresponds to TRBD1 (6 bases). Trimming took 0 bases from V and 5 from J, leaving 9 bases between them. The CDR3 is 15 amino acids. The germline CDR1 and CDR2 sequences are SGHKS and YYEKEE (reference sequence). In nucleotides, the CDR3 is TGTGCCAGCAGCTTGGACCCAGGGGATAATTCACCCCTCCACTTT. It yields the protein CASSLDPGDNSPLHF.